This entry is about one TCR beta chain. Germline trimming cut 6 bases from V and 0 bases from J; bases unmatched to any gene: 14. The CDR3 spans 19 residues. The germline V gene has CDR1 LNHDA and CDR2 SQIVND (reference sequence). The data are from a study of blood T cell repertoires in COVID-19. Looking at the study overall: The origin of the acute and convalescent COVID-19 samples was the United States, Italy and Spain. In each case, the material was cDNA or gDNA derived from T cells, B-cell-depleted T cells, or PBMCs.

In the authors' methods: For nucleated cells, counts were estimated from reference gene primer amplification. Here immunoSEQ multiplex PCR was the method, and the copy in TCRdb shows in-frame clones only, minus some. For V, J and clone size, that table is used; D and trimming come from the DNA. The repertoire holds some 250,000 clones, around four fifths seen once, with under 5.5% in the top ten. Material for sequencing was peripheral blood. V is TRBV19 and J is TRBJ2-3, with 11 bases identical to TRBD1. This receptor was identified in a man aged 55 to 69 with acute or convalescent COVID-19. CDR3 bases: TGTGCCAGTAGGGCAAGACCGGGACAGGGGGACGCTAGCACAGATACGCAGTATTTT. It encodes CASRARPGQGDASTDTQYF.